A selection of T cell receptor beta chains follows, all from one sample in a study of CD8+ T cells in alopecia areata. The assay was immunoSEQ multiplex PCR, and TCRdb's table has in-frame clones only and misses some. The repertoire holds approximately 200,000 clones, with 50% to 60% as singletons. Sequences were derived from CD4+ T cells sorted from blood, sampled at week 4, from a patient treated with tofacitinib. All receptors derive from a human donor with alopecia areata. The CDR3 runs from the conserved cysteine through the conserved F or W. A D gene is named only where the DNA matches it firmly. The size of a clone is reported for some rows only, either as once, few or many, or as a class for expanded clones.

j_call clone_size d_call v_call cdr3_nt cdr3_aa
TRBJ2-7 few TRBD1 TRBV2 TGTGCCAGCAGCGGGACAGGGGGCTACGAGCAGTACTTC CASSGTGGYEQYF
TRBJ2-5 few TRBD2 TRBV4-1 TGCGCCAGCAGCCAAGATAGCGGGGAGAGGTACCAAGAGACCCAGTACTTC CASSQDSGERYQETQYF
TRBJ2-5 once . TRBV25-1 TGTGCCAGCAGGGGGGGAGGCGGCCAAGAGACCCAGTACTTC CASRGGGGQETQYF
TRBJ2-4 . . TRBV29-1 TGCAGCGGTATAAAAGGACAGTTAGCCAAAAACATTCAGTACTTC CSGIKGQLAKNIQYF
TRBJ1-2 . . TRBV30 TGTGCCTGGAGTGCGGCAGGCTATGGCTACACCTTC CAWSAAGYGYTF
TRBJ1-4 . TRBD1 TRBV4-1 TGCGCCAGCAGCCAGACAGGGGTTGGGGAAAAACTGTTTTTT CASSQTGVGEKLFF
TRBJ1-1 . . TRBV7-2 TGTGCCAGCATTCCGGTGTGGGGGGAGATGAGTACTGAAGCTTTCTTT CASIPVWGEMSTEAFF
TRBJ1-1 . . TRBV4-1 TGCGCCAGCAGCCAAGGTTTGGGTGTTAAGAACACTGAAGCTTTCTTT CASSQGLGVKNTEAFF
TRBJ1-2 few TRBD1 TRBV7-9 TGTGCCAGCAGTAGAGGACAGGGCAACCCTTCTAAGGGCTACACCTTC CASSRGQGNPSKGYTF
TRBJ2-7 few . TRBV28 TGTGCCAGCAGTTTGCCAGTTTCCTACGAGCAGTACTTC CASSLPVSYEQYF